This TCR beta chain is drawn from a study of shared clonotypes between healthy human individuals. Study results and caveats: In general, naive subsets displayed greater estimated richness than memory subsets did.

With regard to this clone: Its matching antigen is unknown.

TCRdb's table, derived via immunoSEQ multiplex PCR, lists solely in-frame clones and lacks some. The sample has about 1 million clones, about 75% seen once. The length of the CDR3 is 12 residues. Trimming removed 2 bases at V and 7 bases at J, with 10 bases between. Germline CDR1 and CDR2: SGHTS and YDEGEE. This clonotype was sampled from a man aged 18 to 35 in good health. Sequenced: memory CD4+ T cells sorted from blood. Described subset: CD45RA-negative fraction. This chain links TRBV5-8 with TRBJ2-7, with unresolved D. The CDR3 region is CASSFDLREQYF. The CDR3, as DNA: TGTGCCAGCAGCTTTGACCTTCGGGAGCAGTACTTC.